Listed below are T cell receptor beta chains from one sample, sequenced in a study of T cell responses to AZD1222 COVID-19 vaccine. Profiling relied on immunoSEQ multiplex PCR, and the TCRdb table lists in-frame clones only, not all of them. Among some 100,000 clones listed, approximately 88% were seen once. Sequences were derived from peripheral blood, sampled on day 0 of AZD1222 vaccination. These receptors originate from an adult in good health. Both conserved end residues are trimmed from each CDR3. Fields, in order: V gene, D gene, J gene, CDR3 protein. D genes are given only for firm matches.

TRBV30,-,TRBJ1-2,AWRGYQYSNYGYT
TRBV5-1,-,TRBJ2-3,ASSLGVAQAARY
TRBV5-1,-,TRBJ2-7,ASSLAGIAYEQY
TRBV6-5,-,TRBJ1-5,ASTSGVLDQPQH
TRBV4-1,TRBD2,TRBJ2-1,ASSPYSETSGYNEQF
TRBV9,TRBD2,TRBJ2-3,ASSLRGSGVIDTQY
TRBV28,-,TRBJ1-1,ASTLGWGRGTEAF
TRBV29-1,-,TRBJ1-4,SVVGGTNEKLF
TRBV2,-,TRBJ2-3,ASSEMGLGATDTQY
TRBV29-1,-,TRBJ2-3,SARTGSSTDTQY
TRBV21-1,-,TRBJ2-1,ASSNRRLAGGLNEQF
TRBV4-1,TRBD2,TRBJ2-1,ASSQELAVYNEQF
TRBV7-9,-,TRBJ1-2,ASSFQGRNGYT
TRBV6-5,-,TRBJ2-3,ASSYSRARSTIY
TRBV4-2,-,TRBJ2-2,ASSPREAGELF
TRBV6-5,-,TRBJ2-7,ASSYSQAYPSEQY
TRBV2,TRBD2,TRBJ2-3,ASSDRRAGDFTDTQY
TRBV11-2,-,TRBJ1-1,ASRRGQPDRGEAF
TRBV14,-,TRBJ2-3,ASSQSYGGRLTDTQY
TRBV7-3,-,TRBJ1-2,ASSLSQLGGYT
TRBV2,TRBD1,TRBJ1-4,ASSRIGQGGEKLF
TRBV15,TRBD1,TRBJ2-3,ATSRDRGPDTQY
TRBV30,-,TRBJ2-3,AWSVRTGSTDTQY
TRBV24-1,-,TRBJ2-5,ATSEGGLAVQETQY
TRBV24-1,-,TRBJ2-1,ATSDWNNNEQF
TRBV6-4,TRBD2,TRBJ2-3,ASSDSSGGTDTQY
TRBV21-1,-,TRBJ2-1,ASSPPGQKAYNEQF
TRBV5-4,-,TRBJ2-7,ASSLEWQGGEQY
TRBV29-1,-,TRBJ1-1,SVGRGNTEAF
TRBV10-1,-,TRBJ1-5,ASSEDTNQPQH
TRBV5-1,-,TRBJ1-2,ASSSTDGNYGYT
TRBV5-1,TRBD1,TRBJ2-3,ASIQGVSSSTDTQY
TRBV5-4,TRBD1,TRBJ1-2,ASSLEGTAYGYT
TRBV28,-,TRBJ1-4,ASSPWRNEKLF
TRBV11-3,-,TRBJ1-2,ASSLASSGQPYGYT
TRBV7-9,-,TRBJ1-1,ASSWRGTEAF
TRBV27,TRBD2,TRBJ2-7,ASSLTSGYEQY
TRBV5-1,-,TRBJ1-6,ASSLPGSYNSPLH
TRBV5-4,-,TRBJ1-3,ASSLSDTRNTIY
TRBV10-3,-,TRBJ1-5,AISEEEGQPQH
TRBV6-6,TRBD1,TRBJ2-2,ASSRLLGTGRTGELF
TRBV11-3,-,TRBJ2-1,ASSWSAGSYNEQF
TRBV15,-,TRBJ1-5,ATSRGGREGPQH
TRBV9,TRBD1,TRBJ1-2,ASSRDRDYGYT
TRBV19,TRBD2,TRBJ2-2,ASSMRLATGELF
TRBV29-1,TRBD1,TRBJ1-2,SVEGTGNGYT
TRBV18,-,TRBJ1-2,ASSVDGKSGYGYT
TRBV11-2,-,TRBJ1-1,ASSLTDFMNTEAF
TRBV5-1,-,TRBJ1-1,ASSLRVGVDTEAF
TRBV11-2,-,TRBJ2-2,ASSLIRAVTGELF
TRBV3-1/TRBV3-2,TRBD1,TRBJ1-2,ASSQQQGNAYGYT
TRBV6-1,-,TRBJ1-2,ASSEGAGADVYGYT
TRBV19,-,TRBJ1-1,ASSTQRDTEAF
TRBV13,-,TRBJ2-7,ASSVGSSEQY